A single TCR beta chain is shown here with its context. The antigen it recognizes is unknown. Base qualities are not recorded, but no much larger clone differs from it by a single base. V loses 0 bases, J loses 5 bases, and the germline ends lie 13 bases apart. Looking up the germline V gene yields CDR1 MRHNA and CDR2 SNTAGT. Inclusive of the bounding cysteine and phenylalanine, the CDR3 is 15 residues long. Left in the record is the CDR3 DNA by itself, 45 bases read in frame from the first base. The record originates from a study of vaccination effects on CD4 cells after COVID-19 (dated 2022 in TCRdb). With respect to the entire study: Participants received two doses of either the BNT162b2 or the mRNA-1273 mRNA SARS-CoV-2 vaccine. SARS-CoV-2 spike-specific CD4+ TCR repertoires were compared before and after mRNA vaccination in COVID-19 convalescent patients and in infection-naive vaccine recipients. In the study, cultures from other donors were sequenced using the Oncomine TCR Beta short-read assay on an Illumina iSeq 100. Altogether, about 10 COVID-19 convalescent patients and several SARS-CoV-2-naive healthy vaccine recipients made up the full study.

The ViraFEST assay stimulated PBMC with viral peptide pools and then used TCR sequencing to identify antigen-specific CD4+ T cell clonotypes by expansion. After roughly 11 days of culture, CD4+ T cells were isolated with the EasySep CD4+ T cell isolation kit. The absence of prior SARS-CoV-2 infection in healthy vaccine recipients was confirmed by negative nucleocapsid antibodies before and after vaccination. About 2 million PBMC per well were cultured in IMDM with around 5% human AB serum, 8.5 to 10 IU/ml IL-2 and gentamicin, plus 10 ug/ml peptides. On days 3 and 7, half of the culture medium was replaced with fresh IL-2-containing medium. Unless noted otherwise, every peptide stimulation condition was grown in triplicate wells. Using Ficoll-Paque Plus gradient centrifugation, PBMC were separated from whole blood and then either used fresh or cryopreserved at -140C. Overlapping peptide pools spanned the spike proteins of SARS-CoV-2 and the common cold coronaviruses HCoV-NL63, HCoV-OC43 and HCoV-229E. The QIAamp micro DNA kit was used to extract genomic DNA from the cultured CD4+ T cells.

On the study overall, not on this receptor specifically: Marked clonal contraction was observed in both infection-induced and vaccine-induced clones at late post-vaccination timepoints, consistent with waning T cell responses. In healthy vaccine recipients, vaccine-induced clones were almost all SARS-CoV-2 mono-reactive, with only 1 of 255 being cross-reactive with common cold coronaviruses. The study was limited by a small number of convalescent patients, and early post-infection timepoints were lacking.

Library preparation was by the immunoSEQ multiplex PCR assay. DNA from the CD4+ T cells that had been cultured and isolated underwent TCR beta CDR3 sequencing. The authors' pipeline ran thus. The analysis removed non-productive TCR sequences, trimmed reads to the CDR3 region, and retained only CDR3s that were 7 or more amino acids long. Antigen-specific clonotypes were identified using the MANAFEST web app by comparison of expansion in peptide wells against reference cultures. To be called positive, a clone needed expansion at FDR<0.05 compared with the reference and with all other wells, an odds ratio greater than 5, and a frequency greater than 0.1% in two replicate wells. Cross-reactive clonotypes were defined as significantly expanded in SARS-CoV-2 spike wells and in at least one common cold coronavirus spike condition. CDR3 similarity was assessed by Levenshtein distance using the stringdist R package, and unrooted trees were constructed with ape in R 3.6.1. TCRdb carries this immuneACCESS record with in-frame sequences only. Its versions omit some clonotypes, under half of them owing to an unresolved V gene in the studies checked, with the rest unexplained. That table furnishes V, J and clone size, whereas the DNA furnished D and trimming. The sample has about 54,000 clones on record, over 75% of them singletons. The ten largest clones take up about 2.4% of the sample.

This specimen was CD4+ T cells from PBMCs cultured with HCoV-229E spike peptides, taken before COVID-19 vaccination. The sample's cell subset or site label is to be understood as: HCoV-229E spike overlapping peptide pool stimulation. The sequence was collected from a human donor who received a COVID-19 vaccine. The chain couples TRBV6-4 to TRBJ1-1; the D gene lacks a confident call. Read as DNA, the sequence is TGTGCCAGCAGTGACTCAGGACTCTCGGGAACTGAAGCTTTCTTT. It is translated as CASSDSGLSGTEAFF.